The following is a T cell receptor beta chain sequence with its context. Survey level was the resolution at which the v3.0 immunoSEQ assay ran. The data were produced by immunoSEQ multiplex PCR, yet TCRdb's version contains in-frame clones alone and is incomplete. The profile shows roughly 16,000 clones, about 94% of them singletons. The length of the CDR3 is 17 residues. The ends were cut back, 0 bases at V and 3 bases at J, with 15 bases in the middle. Germline CDR1 is KGHSH and CDR2 is LQKENI. The entry originates in a study of long-term antiretroviral therapy in people with HIV. This receptor was obtained from a woman aged 45-59 years with HIV. The chain joins TRBV18 to TRBJ2-1; TRBD2 might be the D (6 bases). Sequences were derived from unsorted PBMCs, sampled 6.4 years after starting antiretroviral therapy. For the CDR3, the DNA is TGTGCCAGCTCACCACCAAATCAGGCGGGGAGCTACAATGAGCAGTTCTTC. Its protein product is CASSPPNQAGSYNEQFF.